This note documents a single T cell receptor beta chain sequence. This clonotype was detected many times. Its antigen remains unidentified. One base away there is no much larger clone; base qualities are not given. Only healthy Caucasian donors were included. Three unrelated non-twin adults were additionally sequenced: a male aged 18 to 29, a male aged 50 to 60 and a female aged 50 to 60. Miltenyi CD45RO+ enrichment and human naive T-cell isolation kits were used to isolate memory (CD45RO+) and naive T cells from PBMC. The sample is drawn from a study of identical twins (dated by TCRdb to about 2016). Some background on the complete study: To test whether fetal clonotypes persist, this study deep-sequenced TCR alpha and beta repertoires from monozygotic twins, from unrelated adults of various ages, and from cord blood. To rule out contamination, replicate twin experiments were performed at different times with different library preparation protocols. Summary of the overall study and its limitations: Fewer insertions were carried by abundant cord blood beta clonotypes; a weaker similar trend was observed in young adult naive repertoires, while no such trend was observed in memory repertoires. A weaker excess of twin sharing was found in beta out-of-frame sequences because the signal-to-noise ratio was lowered by fewer shared sequences. In monozygotic twins, out-of-frame TCR alpha sharing was systematically underestimated by recombination models, although the models agreed with sharing between unrelated individuals. Because the same donors could not be followed over many years, the conclusions depended on cross-sectional statistical analysis. Invariant T cells such as MAIT and iNKT could partly confound zero-insertion analyses, though diverse VJ usage argued against this for most clonotypes. Compared with coincidental sharing between unrelated individuals, out-of-frame TCR alpha sequences shared between twins showed an excess of sequences with low generation probability.

The protocol used for the library was 5' RACE. Sequencing was carried out with an Illumina HiSeq 2000. Template switching introduced a universal primer binding site; the final cDNA contained a unique molecular identifier, enabling accurate counting of TCR cDNA molecules. Specific primers in the conserved constant-segment region were used to synthesize first-strand cDNA for the TCR alpha and beta chains. Each cDNA library was double barcoded, with a SMART-Mk sample barcode plus Illumina barcodes, to control for contamination. TruSeq adapter sequences along with Illumina sample barcodes were introduced in two successive PCR steps. The TCR alpha and beta cDNA libraries were sequenced on the Illumina HiSeq platform using custom primers. From the authors' description of their analysis: MiGEC processed the raw reads to extract unique molecular identifiers, while MiXCR was used to determine the CDR3 positions. Recombination models were inferred per individual with the repgenHMM and IGoR tools using an EM algorithm. The tcR package in R was used for shared clonotype analysis, with sharing normalized by the product of cloneset sizes. To study raw recombination free of thymic and clonal selection effects, out-of-frame nonproductive sequences were analyzed. TCRdb reworked the public reads: Q25 trimming with fastp, MiXCR clone assembly, productive beta chains retained. Each CDR3 protein gets just one entry, which takes the most common genes and DNA from the rows behind it. These V and J calls are TCRdb output, not the study's own analysis. Recorded for this sample are about 700,000 distinct CDR3 sequences; around 6% of them occurred a single time. The ten largest clonotypes hold around 1.9% of the sample.

At the junction V is shortened by 5 bases and J by 5 bases; bases outside the gene matches: 11. CDR1 SQVTM and CDR2 ANQGSEA were looked up in the germline V gene. Measured from the cysteine to the phenylalanine, the CDR3 is 14 residues long. The DNA shown is the 42-base CDR3, in frame from base 1. This sequence uses TRBV29-1 and TRBJ1-1; 7 middle bases align to TRBD1. The sequencing sample was made of naive T cells sorted from blood. Reading the label with the study, this specimen's cell subset or site is: cells isolated with a human naive T-cell isolation kit. The sequence came from a man younger than 30 in good health. The sequenced DNA: TGCAGCGTTCCCCACAGACAGGGAGGAACTGAAGCTTTCTTT. Its coded protein is CSVPHRQGGTEAFF.